These 9 T cell receptor beta chains share one sample of origin, sequenced in a study of OX40 agonist ivuxolimab in advanced cancers. TCRdb keeps only in-frame clones here, not all; method: immunoSEQ multiplex PCR. Counted here are fewer than 85,000 clones, over 70% occurring once; the ten biggest clones make up under 8.5%. The input for sequencing was CD4+ or CD8+ T cells sorted from blood, taken in a trial of the OX40 agonist ivuxolimab. The receptors stem from an adult with an advanced solid tumor such as melanoma, head and neck, liver or kidney cancer.

This rearrangement joins TRBV28 to TRBJ1-5, with unresolved D. Germline V CDR1 and CDR2: MDHEN, SYDVKM. The CDR3 totals 15 residues. Between the trimmed V and J ends, which lost 6 bases and 7 bases, there was a span of 19 bases. This CDR3 is CASSGLPRREQPQHF. The CDR3 DNA reads TGTGCCAGCAGCGGACTTCCTAGGAGGGAGCAGCCCCAGCATTTT.

The genes are TRBV29-1 and TRBJ2-7; TRBD1 matches at 11 bases. Germline V CDR1 and CDR2: SQVTM, ANQGSEA. V was pared by 5 bases and J by 6 bases, with 9 bases of the junction left unmatched. This CDR3 has 14 amino acids. Here the CDR3 DNA reads TGCAGCGTTTCCTCCGGGACAGGGGGGACCGAGCAGTACTTC. Translation: CSVSSGTGGTEQYF.

This chain connects TRBV28 to TRBJ1-1, with D uncertain. Germline V CDR1 and CDR2: MDHEN, SYDVKM. The CDR3 runs to 13 residues. The V gene lost 6 bases and the J gene lost 1 base, with 9 bases spanning the gap. The CDR3 spells CASSLAGNTEAFF. The CDR3 nucleotides are TGTGCCAGCAGCCTCGCAGGGAACACTGAAGCTTTCTTT.

Here the CDR3 reads CASSTRGQSGANVLTF. The DNA for the CDR3 is TGTGCCAGCAGTACTAGGGGGCAAAGTGGGGCCAACGTCCTGACTTTC. The chain links TRBV2 to TRBJ2-6, with TRBD1 identical over 7 bases. This CDR3 has 16 residues. The V gene end was trimmed by 5 bases and the J gene end by 3 bases; junction bases not matched to a gene: 7. Germline CDR1 and CDR2: SNHLY and FYNNEI.

CDR3 DNA: TGTGCCAGCTCACCAACGGGGGCCATGAACACTGAAGCTTTCTTT. Its protein product is CASSPTGAMNTEAFF. This rearrangement joins TRBV18 to TRBJ1-1; tentatively, D is TRBD1 (6 bases). V lost 2 bases to trimming and J lost 0 bases, with 10 bases between them. Per germline, CDR1 KGHSH and CDR2 LQKENI. The CDR3 is 15 amino acids.

This chain links TRBV21-1 with TRBJ1-1; the table's D call, TRBD1, has no DNA check behind it. TRBV21-1 is a pseudogene segment. CDR3 size: 15 residues. Here the CDR3 DNA reads TGTGCCAGAAGGGTAAGGGGGACCGGGAACACTGAAGCTTTCTTT. Its protein is CARRVRGTGNTEAFF.

The chain combines TRBV29-1 with TRBJ2-3, with D possibly being TRBD2 (7 bases). The CDR3 is made up of 17 amino acids. Germline-derived CDR1 and CDR2 are SQVTM and ANQGSEA. V gave up 2 bases and J gave up 2 bases, with 20 bases separating them. Written as DNA, the CDR3 is TGCAGCGTTGAAACAGGGAAGAGGGACTACTTCACAGATACGCAGTATTTT. It specifies CSVETGKRDYFTDTQYF.

CDR3 bases: TGCGCCAGCACCCTGGGGGGACAGCCTTACGAGCAGTACTTC. Amino acids: CASTLGGQPYEQYF. The V gene is TRBV5-1, the J gene TRBJ2-7; a weak D match, TRBD1 (7 bases). V lost 6 bases and J lost 4, with 17 bases in between. Germline V gene sequence: CDR1 SGHRS, CDR2 YFSETQ. CDR3 length equals 14 residues.

This chain joins TRBV2 and TRBJ1-1; D gene ambiguous. CDR1 is SNHLY, CDR2 FYNNEI, per germline. The CDR3 length is 13 residues. V was pared by 1 base and J by 10 bases, with 13 bases between. The CDR3 sequence: CASSEGLGTAAFF. In DNA, the CDR3 is TGTGCCAGCAGTGAAGGTTTGGGTACCGCAGCTTTCTTT.